The 26 T cell receptor beta chains listed next were all sequenced from one sample in a study of shared clonotypes between healthy human individuals. Sequenced by immunoSEQ multiplex PCR; TCRdb stores in-frame clones only, minus some. This sample yields 2 million to 2.5 million clones, of which nearly 97% are seen a single time; approximately 0.13% belongs to the top ten. The sample comprised naive CD4+ T cells sorted from blood. Regarding subset: CD45RA+ positively selected. Receptor source: a man between 18 and 29 years old in good health.

This chain connects TRBV6-6 to TRBJ2-4; 8 nucleotides line up with TRBD2. Germline V gene sequence: CDR1 MNHNY, CDR2 SVGAGI (reference sequence). CDR3 size: 16 residues. V shed 0 bases and J 0 bases; nucleotides not matched to a gene: 1. The CDR3 region is CASSYSSGIAKNIQYF. CDR3 coding DNA: TGTGCCAGCAGTTACTCTAGCGGGATAGCCAAAAACATTCAGTACTTC.

The chain uses TRBV7-9 and TRBJ1-6; 8 bases are shared with TRBD1. This CDR3 region has 17 residues. J lost 0 bases, V lost 4 bases, and 5 bases had no gene match. The V gene's germline CDR1 is SEHNR and CDR2 FQNEAQ (reference sequence). CDR3 sequence reads: CASSSWTGSSYNSPLHF. The CDR3 nucleotides read TGTGCCAGCAGCTCCTGGACAGGGAGCTCCTATAATTCACCCCTCCACTTT.

The J gene is TRBJ1-1, the V gene TRBV6-1; unclear D gene. Deletions cut 7 bases from V and 5 bases from J, with 8 bases between. CDR1 is MNHNS and CDR2 is SASEGT in the germline V gene. This CDR3 region has 11 residues. The CDR3 loop reads CASIRETEAFF. CDR3 nucleotide sequence: TGTGCCAGCATCCGGGAGACTGAAGCTTTCTTT.

CDR3 in amino acids: CASSPGGSTEAFF. CDR3 nucleotide sequence: TGTGCCAGCTCGCCGGGGGGTAGCACTGAAGCTTTCTTT. The chain joins TRBV6-5 to TRBJ1-1; D perhaps matches TRBD1 (5 bases). CDR3 length: 13 residues. Per the germline V gene, CDR1 is MNHEY and CDR2 is SVGAGI. Trimming stripped 8 bases from V and 4 bases from J, with 14 bases between.

On this clone: Other DNA sequences in this sample translate to the same CDR3. V usage is TRBV18 and J usage is TRBJ1-4; 11 bases agree with TRBD1. The trim removed 2 bases at V and 7 bases at J, leaving 0 bases unmatched. CDR1 is KGHSH and CDR2 is LQKENI in the germline V gene. CDR3 length: 14 residues. The DNA of the CDR3 is TGTGCCAGCTCACCAGGGACAGGGGGTGAAAAACTGTTTTTT. Its translation: CASSPGTGGEKLFF. The variable domain in full, completed from reference TRBV18 and TRBJ1-4, reads NAGVMQNPRHLVRRRGQEARLRCSPMKGHSHVYWYRQLPEEGLKFMVYLQKENIIDESGMPKERFSAEFPKEGPSILRIQQVVRGDSAAYFCASSPGTGGEKLFFGSGTQLSVL.

The chain combines TRBV7-6 with TRBJ2-1; tentatively, D is TRBD1 (5 bases). The CDR3 is 14 residues long. The ends were cut back, 1 base at V and 8 bases at J, with 12 bases in the middle. Germline CDR1 reads SGHVS; CDR2 reads FNYEAQ. The CDR3 here is CASSLGYRPHEQFF. DNA for the CDR3: TGTGCCAGCAGCTTAGGGTACAGGCCGCATGAGCAGTTCTTC.

V gene TRBV12-5 combines with J gene TRBJ1-3; D is unresolved. TRBJ2-2 explains the end of the DNA better; the J call may be wrong. This CDR3 has 13 residues. Germline-derived CDR1 and CDR2 are LGHNT and FRNRAP. CDR3 coding DNA: TGTGCTAGTGGTTTGAAGATATCCGGGGAGCTGTTTTTT. Translated, it gives CASGLKISGELFF.

This sequence joins TRBV5-1 and TRBJ2-5, with D unclear. This CDR3 is 15 amino acids long. V dropped 0 bases and J dropped 0 bases, with 9 bases sitting between them. CDR1 and CDR2 (germline): SGHRS, YFSETQ. CDR3 nucleotide sequence: TGCGCCAGCAGCTTGGGACGCGCAAACCAAGAGACCCAGTACTTC. This sequence encodes CASSLGRANQETQYF.

The rearrangement joins TRBV6-1 to TRBJ1-5; TRBD1 matches at 8 bases. V lost 6 bases and J lost 5; bases outside the gene matches: 9. Per the germline V gene, CDR1 is MNHNS and CDR2 is SASEGT. The CDR3 contains 15 residues. CDR3 amino acids: CASSGQGAWDQPQHF. Written as DNA, the CDR3 is TGTGCCAGCAGCGGGCAGGGGGCTTGGGATCAGCCCCAGCATTTT.

The rearrangement joins TRBV10-3 to TRBJ2-1, with D unresolved. CDR1 and CDR2 from the germline V gene are ENHRY and SYGVKD. CDR3 length equals 13 residues. Trimming pared 4 bases from V and 2 bases from J, leaving 6 bases between. The DNA for the CDR3 is TGTGCCATCAGTGTTGGGGCCTACAATGAGCAGTTCTTC. It yields the protein CAISVGAYNEQFF.

Note on this clone: This sequence may be a read error, since a much larger clone differs from it by one base. Different DNA sequences within this sample yield the same CDR3. The chain recombines TRBV6-1 with TRBJ2-7; D gene unclear. Germline V gene lookup returns CDR1 MNHNS and CDR2 SASEGT. Trimming pared 5 bases from V and 0 bases from J, leaving 2 bases between. The CDR3 consists of 11 residues. CDR3 in amino acids: CASSPSYEQYF. The CDR3 DNA reads TGTGCCAGCAGTCCCTCCTACGAGCAGTACTTC.

As to this clone: This sequence may be a read error, since a much larger clone differs from it by one base. Other nucleotide sequences in the sample specify the same CDR3. The genes are TRBV5-6 and TRBJ2-7, with unresolved D. The CDR3 loop spans 11 amino acids. Germline V lookup: CDR1 SGHDT, CDR2 YYEEEE. V was clipped by 3 bases and J by 1 base, with 2 bases between them. The DNA for the CDR3 is TGTGCCAGCAGCTCTTCCTACGAGCAGTACTTC. It codes for CASSSSYEQYF.

V and J are TRBV5-1 and TRBJ2-2; possible D gene TRBD2, 6 bases. The V and J ends lost 4 bases and 4 bases respectively, with 11 bases between them. Germline CDR1 and CDR2: SGHRS and YFSETQ. The CDR3 is made up of 14 amino acids. CDR3 bases: TGCGCCAGCAGCCCGACTAGTTCCACCGGGGAGCTGTTTTTT. Protein product: CASSPTSSTGELFF.

The V call is TRBV15, the J call TRBJ2-2; 7 bases fit TRBD2. The CDR3 has 15 amino acids. Per the germline V gene, CDR1 is LNHNV and CDR2 is YYDKDF (reference sequence). With V trimmed by 0 bases and J by 5 bases, 3 bases remained unmatched. CDR3 sequence: CATSREASGTGELFF. The DNA for the CDR3 is TGTGCCACCAGCAGAGAGGCTAGCGGAACCGGGGAGCTGTTTTTT.

The rearrangement uses TRBV7-9 and TRBJ1-1; D uncertain. CDR1 SEHNR and CDR2 FQNEAQ come from the germline V gene (reference sequence). The V gene lost 5 bases and the J gene lost 5 bases, with 12 bases spanning the gap. CDR3 length: 13 amino acids. CDR3 DNA: TGTGCCAGCAGCCCCAGCCGCGGGACTGAAGCTTTCTTT. Amino acid sequence: CASSPSRGTEAFF. The full variable domain, its missing parts supplied by reference TRBV7-9 and TRBJ1-1, is DTGVSQNPRHKITKRGQNVTFRCDPISEHNRLYWYRQTLGQGPEFLTYFQNEAQLEKSRLLSDRFSAERPKGSFSTLEIQRTEQGDSAMYLCASSPSRGTEAFFGQGTRLTVV.

To note about this clone: Other nucleotide sequences in the sample specify the same CDR3. The chain couples TRBV5-1 to TRBJ2-7, with 8 bases matching TRBD1. Germline trimming cut 4 bases from V and 2 bases from J; bases unmatched to any gene: 5. CDR1 SGHRS and CDR2 YFSETQ come from the germline V gene. The CDR3 sequence is 14 residues long. The CDR3 DNA sequence: TGCGCCAGCAGCCCCGGGACAGGAGCCTACGAGCAGTACTTC. It specifies CASSPGTGAYEQYF.

The rearrangement joins TRBV2 to TRBJ2-4; 14 bases map to TRBD2. Germline trimming cut 4 bases from V and 0 bases from J; bases unmatched to any gene: 8. The CDR3 is made up of 19 amino acids. Per germline, CDR1 SNHLY and CDR2 FYNNEI. The CDR3: CASSGGAGLAGVAKNIQYF. In nucleotides, the CDR3 is TGTGCCAGCAGTGGAGGTGCGGGACTAGCGGGAGTAGCCAAAAACATTCAGTACTTC.

With regard to this clone: The same CDR3 is also encoded by other DNA sequences in this sample. The chain joins TRBV5-1 to TRBJ1-1; tentatively, D is TRBD1 (5 bases). The V gene's germline CDR1 is SGHRS and CDR2 YFSETQ. Trimming stripped 0 bases from V and 0 bases from J, with 9 bases between. The CDR3 consists of 15 residues. CDR3 nucleotide sequence: TGCGCCAGCAGCTTGGATGAGGGGATGAACACTGAAGCTTTCTTT. It yields the protein CASSLDEGMNTEAFF.

The rearrangement joins TRBV5-1 to TRBJ2-7; D is ambiguous. Germline CDR1 and CDR2: SGHRS and YFSETQ. The CDR3 spans 13 residues. V was shortened by 0 bases and J by 3 bases, with 7 bases between the two germline ends. The CDR3 loop reads CASSLEPVYEQYF. The CDR3 DNA is TGCGCCAGCAGCTTGGAGCCAGTCTACGAGCAGTACTTC.

The rearrangement links TRBV25-1 to TRBJ1-1; D possibly corresponds to TRBD1 (5 bases). V lost 2 bases, J lost 10 bases, and 20 bases lay in between. This CDR3 is 15 amino acids long. Germline lookup yields CDR1 MGHDK and CDR2 SYGVNS. The DNA for the CDR3 is TGTGCCAGCAGTGAAGATTTGACGGCCGAGAGGGGAGCTTTCTTT. It encodes CASSEDLTAERGAFF.

Of note for this clone: The identical CDR3 is also encoded by other nucleotide sequences in the sample. This sequence joins TRBV15 and TRBJ2-3; D remains unclear. From germline, CDR1 is LNHNV and CDR2 YYDKDF (reference sequence). The CDR3 length is 15 residues. Trimming removed 0 bases at V and 0 bases at J, with 7 bases between. The CDR3 protein is CATSRDRASTDTQYF. The DNA for the CDR3 is TGTGCCACCAGCAGAGATAGGGCTAGCACAGATACGCAGTATTTT.

The J gene is TRBJ2-5, the V gene TRBV5-6, with D unclear. The germline V gene has CDR1 SGHDT and CDR2 YYEEEE. V lost 1 base and J lost 0, with 4 bases in between. The CDR3 runs to 13 residues. CDR3 loop: CASSLWDQETQYF. The CDR3, as DNA: TGTGCCAGCAGCTTGTGGGACCAAGAGACCCAGTACTTC.

This chain links TRBV2 with TRBJ2-5; D unclear. Germline V gene lookup returns CDR1 SNHLY and CDR2 FYNNEI. This CDR3 contains 11 residues. Trimming took 2 bases from V and 7 from J, leaving 5 bases between them. As DNA, the CDR3 is TGTGCCAGCAGTGAAATGGGGACCCAGTACTTC. The encoded protein is CASSEMGTQYF.

This clone was recorded only once. The chain is built from TRBV29-1 and TRBJ1-2; D not certain. Trimming took 6 bases from V and 5 from J, leaving 13 bases between them. Germline V gene data show CDR1 as SQVTM and CDR2 as ANQGSEA. CDR3 length equals 12 residues. CDR3 in DNA: TGCAGCGTAAACGCCTTGAGGTATGGCTACACCTTC. It encodes CSVNALRYGYTF.

In this sample, this clone turned up once. The chain recombines TRBV30 with TRBJ1-1, with 7 bases fitting TRBD1. The V segment lost 5 bases and the J segment 2 bases; nucleotides outside the gene matches: 8. The V gene's germline CDR1 is GTSNPN and CDR2 SVGIG (reference sequence). The CDR3 covers 14 residues. CDR3 bases: TGTGCCTGGGCGCGGACAGGCGGTAACACTGAAGCTTTCTTT. This sequence encodes CAWARTGGNTEAFF. Full variable domain (outside the CDR3, taken from reference TRBV30 and TRBJ1-1): SQTIHQWPATLVQPVGSPLSLECTVEGTSNPNLYWYRQAAGRGLQLLFYSVGIGQISSEVPQNLSASRPQDRQFILSSKKLLLSDSGFYLCAWARTGGNTEAFFGQGTRLTVV.

The genes are TRBV7-9 and TRBJ1-1, with D perhaps matching TRBD1 (6 bases). Trimming stripped 5 bases from V and 3 bases from J, with 19 bases between. CDR1 is SEHNR, CDR2 FQNEAQ, per germline (reference sequence). The CDR3 extends over 16 amino acids. CDR3 bases: TGTGCCAGCAGCGTCACAGGGCGGAACTTGGACACTGAAGCTTTCTTT. Its protein product is CASSVTGRNLDTEAFF.